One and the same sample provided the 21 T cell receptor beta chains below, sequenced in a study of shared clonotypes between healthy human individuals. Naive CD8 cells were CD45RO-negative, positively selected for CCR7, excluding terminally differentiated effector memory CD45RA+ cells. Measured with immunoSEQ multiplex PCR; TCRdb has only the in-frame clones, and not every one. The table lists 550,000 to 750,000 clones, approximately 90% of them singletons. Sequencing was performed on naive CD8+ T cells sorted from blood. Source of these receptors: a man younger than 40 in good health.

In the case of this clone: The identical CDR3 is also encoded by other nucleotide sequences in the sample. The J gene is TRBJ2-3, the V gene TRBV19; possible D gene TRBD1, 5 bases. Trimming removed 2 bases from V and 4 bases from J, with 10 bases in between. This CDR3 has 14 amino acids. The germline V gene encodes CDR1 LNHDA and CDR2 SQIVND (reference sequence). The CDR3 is CASSIKGLADTQYF. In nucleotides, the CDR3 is TGTGCCAGTAGTATAAAGGGGTTAGCAGATACGCAGTATTTT.

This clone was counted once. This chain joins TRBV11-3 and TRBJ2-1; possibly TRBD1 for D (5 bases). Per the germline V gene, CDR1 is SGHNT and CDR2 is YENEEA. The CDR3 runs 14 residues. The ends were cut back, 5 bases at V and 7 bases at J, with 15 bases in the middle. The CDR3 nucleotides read TGTGCCAGCAGCCCTCGAGGCTCAGGGAATGAGCAGTTCTTC. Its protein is CASSPRGSGNEQFF. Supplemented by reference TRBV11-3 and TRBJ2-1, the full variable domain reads EAGVVQSPRYKIIEKKQPVAFWCNPISGHNTLYWYLQNLGQGPELLIRYENEEAVDDSQLPKDRFSAERLKGVDSTLKIQPAELGDSAVYLCASSPRGSGNEQFFGPGTRLTVL.

CDR3 bases: TGTGCCAGCAGACCGAATAGCGGCCCCGTTGTTAATGAGCAGTTCTTC. It translates to CASRPNSGPVVNEQFF. The chain links TRBV7-9 to TRBJ2-1; D is possibly TRBD2 (6 bases). Germline CDR1 is SEHNR and CDR2 is FQNEAQ (reference sequence). The CDR3 totals 16 residues. V shed 6 bases and J shed 7 bases, with 22 bases lying between them.

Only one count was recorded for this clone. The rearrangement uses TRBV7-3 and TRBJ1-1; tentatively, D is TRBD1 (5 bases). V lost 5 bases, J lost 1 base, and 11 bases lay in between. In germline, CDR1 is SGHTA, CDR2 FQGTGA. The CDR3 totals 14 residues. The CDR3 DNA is TGTGCCAGCAGCCGCACCGGGGGGAACACTGAAGCTTTCTTT. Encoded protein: CASSRTGGNTEAFF. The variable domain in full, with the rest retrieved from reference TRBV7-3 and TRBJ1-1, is GAGVSQTPSNKVTEKGKYVELRCDPISGHTALYWYRQSLGQGPEFLIYFQGTGAADDSGLPNDRFFAVRPEGSVSTLKIQRTERGDSAVYLCASSRTGGNTEAFFGQGTRLTVV.

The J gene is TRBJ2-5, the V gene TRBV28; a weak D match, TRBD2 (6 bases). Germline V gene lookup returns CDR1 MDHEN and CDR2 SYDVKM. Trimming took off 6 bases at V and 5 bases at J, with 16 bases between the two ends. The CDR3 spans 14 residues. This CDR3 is CASRTTEGWETQYF. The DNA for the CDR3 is TGTGCCAGCAGAACAACGGAGGGCTGGGAGACCCAGTACTTC.

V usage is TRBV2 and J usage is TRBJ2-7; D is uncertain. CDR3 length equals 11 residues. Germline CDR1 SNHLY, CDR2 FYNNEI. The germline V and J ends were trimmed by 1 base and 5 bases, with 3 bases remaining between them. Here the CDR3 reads CASSEVHEQYF. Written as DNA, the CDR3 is TGTGCCAGCAGTGAAGTCCACGAGCAGTACTTC.

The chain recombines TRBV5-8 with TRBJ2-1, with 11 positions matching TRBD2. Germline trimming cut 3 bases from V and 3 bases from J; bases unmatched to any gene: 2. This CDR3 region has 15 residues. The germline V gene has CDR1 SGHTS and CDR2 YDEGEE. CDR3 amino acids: CASSSGLADYNEQFF. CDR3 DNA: TGTGCCAGCAGCTCGGGACTAGCGGACTACAATGAGCAGTTCTTC.

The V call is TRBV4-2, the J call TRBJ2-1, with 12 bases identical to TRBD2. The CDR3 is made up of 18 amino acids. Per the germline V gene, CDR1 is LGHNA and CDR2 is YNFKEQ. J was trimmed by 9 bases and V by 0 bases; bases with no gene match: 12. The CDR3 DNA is TGTGCCAGCAGCCAAGAGGGGCTAGCGGGAGGGCCAACCCGTGAGCAGTTCTTC. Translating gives CASSQEGLAGGPTREQFF.

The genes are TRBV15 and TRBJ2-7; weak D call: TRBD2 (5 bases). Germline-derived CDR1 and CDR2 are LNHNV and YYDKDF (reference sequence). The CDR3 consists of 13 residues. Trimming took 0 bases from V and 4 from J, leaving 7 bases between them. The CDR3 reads CATSREWTYEQYF. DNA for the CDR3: TGTGCCACCAGCAGAGAATGGACTTACGAGCAGTACTTC.

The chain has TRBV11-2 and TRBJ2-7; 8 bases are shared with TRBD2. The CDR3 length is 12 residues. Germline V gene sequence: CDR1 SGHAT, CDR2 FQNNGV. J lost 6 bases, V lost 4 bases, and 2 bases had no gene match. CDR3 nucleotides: TGTGCCAGCAGCTCGGGACTAGTCGAGCAGTACTTC. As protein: CASSSGLVEQYF.

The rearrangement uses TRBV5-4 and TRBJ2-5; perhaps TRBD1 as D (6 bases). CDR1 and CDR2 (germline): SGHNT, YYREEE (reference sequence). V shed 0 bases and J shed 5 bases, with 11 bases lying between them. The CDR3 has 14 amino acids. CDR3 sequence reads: CASSLVSGEETQYF. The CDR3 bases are TGTGCCAGCAGCTTGGTTTCAGGGGAGGAGACCCAGTACTTC.

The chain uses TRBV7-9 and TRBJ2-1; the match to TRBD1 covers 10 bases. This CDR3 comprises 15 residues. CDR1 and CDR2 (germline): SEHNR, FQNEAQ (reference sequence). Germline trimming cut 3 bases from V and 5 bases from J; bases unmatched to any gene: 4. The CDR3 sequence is CASSLGQGIDNEQFF. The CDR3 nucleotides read TGTGCCAGCAGCTTGGGACAGGGGATAGACAATGAGCAGTTCTTC.

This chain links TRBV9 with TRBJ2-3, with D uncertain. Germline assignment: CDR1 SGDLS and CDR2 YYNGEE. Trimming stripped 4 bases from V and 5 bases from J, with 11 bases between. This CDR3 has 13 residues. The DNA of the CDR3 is TGTGCCAGCAGCCCCCCGATAGAAGATACGCAGTATTTT. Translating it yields CASSPPIEDTQYF. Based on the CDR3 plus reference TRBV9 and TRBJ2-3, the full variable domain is DSGVTQTPKHLITATGQRVTLRCSPRSGDLSVYWYQQSLDQGLQFLIQYYNGEERAKGNILERFSAQQFPDLHSELNLSSLELGDSALYFCASSPPIEDTQYFGPGTRLTVL.

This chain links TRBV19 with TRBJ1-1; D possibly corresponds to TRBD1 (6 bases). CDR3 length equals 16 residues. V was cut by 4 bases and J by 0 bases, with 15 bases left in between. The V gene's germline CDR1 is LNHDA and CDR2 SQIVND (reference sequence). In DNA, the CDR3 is TGTGCCAGTAGTACCTACGGACAGAACCTGAACACTGAAGCTTTCTTT. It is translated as CASSTYGQNLNTEAFF.

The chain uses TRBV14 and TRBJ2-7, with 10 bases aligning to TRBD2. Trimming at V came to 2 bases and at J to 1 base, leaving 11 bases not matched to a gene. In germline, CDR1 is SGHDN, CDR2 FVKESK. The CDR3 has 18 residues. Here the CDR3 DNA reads TGTGCCAGCAGCCAAAGGACTAGCGGTTTCGTTAAGTCCTACGAGCAGTACTTC. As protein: CASSQRTSGFVKSYEQYF. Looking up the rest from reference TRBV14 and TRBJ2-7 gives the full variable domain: EAGVTQFPSHSVIEKGQTVTLRCDPISGHDNLYWYRRVMGKEIKFLLHFVKESKQDESGMPNNRFLAERTGGTYSTLKVQPAELEDSGVYFCASSQRTSGFVKSYEQYFGPGTRLTVT.

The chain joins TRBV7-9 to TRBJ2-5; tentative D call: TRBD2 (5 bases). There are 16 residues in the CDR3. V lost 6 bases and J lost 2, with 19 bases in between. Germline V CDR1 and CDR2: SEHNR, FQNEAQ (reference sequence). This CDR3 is CASRRPEEKFQETQYF. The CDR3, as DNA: TGTGCCAGCAGACGCCCGGAGGAGAAGTTTCAAGAGACCCAGTACTTC.

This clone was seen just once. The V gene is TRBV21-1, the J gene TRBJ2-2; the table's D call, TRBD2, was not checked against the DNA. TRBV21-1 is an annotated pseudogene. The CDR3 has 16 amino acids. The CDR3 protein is CAGGSSGRANTGELFF. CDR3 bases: TGTGCCGGTGGAAGTAGCGGGAGGGCGAACACCGGGGAGCTGTTTTTT.

The CDR3 protein is CAWSEGTGDGYTF. The CDR3, as DNA: TGTGCCTGGAGCGAGGGGACAGGGGATGGCTACACCTTC. The chain has TRBV30 and TRBJ1-2, with 10 bases matching TRBD1. V dropped 3 bases and J dropped 6; count of bases not matched to a gene: 4. The germline CDR1 and CDR2 sequences are GTSNPN and SVGIG (reference sequence). The CDR3 runs 13 residues.

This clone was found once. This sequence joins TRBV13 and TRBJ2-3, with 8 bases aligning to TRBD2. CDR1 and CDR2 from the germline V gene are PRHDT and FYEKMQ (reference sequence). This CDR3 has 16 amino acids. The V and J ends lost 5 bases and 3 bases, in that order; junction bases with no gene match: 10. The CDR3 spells CASSPSGAGGTDTQYF. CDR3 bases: TGTGCCAGCAGCCCCTCGGGGGCGGGGGGAACAGATACGCAGTATTTT.

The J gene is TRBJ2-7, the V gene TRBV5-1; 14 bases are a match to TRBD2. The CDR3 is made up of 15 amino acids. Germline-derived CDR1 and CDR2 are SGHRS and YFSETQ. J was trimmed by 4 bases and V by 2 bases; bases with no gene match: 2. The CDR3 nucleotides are TGCGCCAGCAGCTTCGGACTAGCGGGAGGTTACGAGCAGTACTTC. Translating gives CASSFGLAGGYEQYF. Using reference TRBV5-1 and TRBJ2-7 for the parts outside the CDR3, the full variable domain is KAGVTQTPRYLIKTRGQQVTLSCSPISGHRSVSWYQQTPGQGLQFLFEYFSETQRNKGNFPGRFSGRQFSNSRSEMNVSTLELGDSALYLCASSFGLAGGYEQYFGPGTRLTVT.

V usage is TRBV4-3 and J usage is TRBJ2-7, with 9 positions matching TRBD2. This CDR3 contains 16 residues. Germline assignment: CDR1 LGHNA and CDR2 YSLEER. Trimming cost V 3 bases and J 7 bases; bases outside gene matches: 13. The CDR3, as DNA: TGCGCCAGCAGCCAGGGTAAGCGGGAGGAACCTACAGAGCAGTACTTC. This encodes CASSQGKREEPTEQYF.